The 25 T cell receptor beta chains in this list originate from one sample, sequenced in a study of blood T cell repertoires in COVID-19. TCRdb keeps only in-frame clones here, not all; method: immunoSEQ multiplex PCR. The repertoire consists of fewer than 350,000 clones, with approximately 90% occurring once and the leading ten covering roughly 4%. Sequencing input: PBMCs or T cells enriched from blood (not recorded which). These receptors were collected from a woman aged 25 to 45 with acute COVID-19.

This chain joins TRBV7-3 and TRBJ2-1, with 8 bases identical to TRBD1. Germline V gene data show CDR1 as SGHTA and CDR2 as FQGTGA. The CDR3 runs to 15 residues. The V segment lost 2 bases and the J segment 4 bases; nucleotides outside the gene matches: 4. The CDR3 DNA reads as TGTGCCAGCAGCTTACGACAGGGGTTTTACAATGAGCAGTTCTTC. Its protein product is CASSLRQGFYNEQFF.

CDR3 bases: TGTGCCAGCAGCCAAGATCGGGTCGGGACTAGCAGTTACGAGCAGTACTTC. Its translation is CASSQDRVGTSSYEQYF. V is TRBV14 and J is TRBJ2-7; TRBD2 matches 9 bases. Germline loops: CDR1 SGHDN, CDR2 FVKESK. The CDR3 is 17 amino acids. Trimming removed 0 bases from V and 4 bases from J; junction bases left unmatched: 10.

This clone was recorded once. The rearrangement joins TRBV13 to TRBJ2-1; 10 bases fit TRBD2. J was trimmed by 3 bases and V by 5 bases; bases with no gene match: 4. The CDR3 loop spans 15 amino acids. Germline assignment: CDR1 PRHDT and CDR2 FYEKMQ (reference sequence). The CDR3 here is CASSTASGSYNEQFF. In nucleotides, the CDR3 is TGTGCCAGCAGCACGGCTAGCGGGAGCTACAATGAGCAGTTCTTC.

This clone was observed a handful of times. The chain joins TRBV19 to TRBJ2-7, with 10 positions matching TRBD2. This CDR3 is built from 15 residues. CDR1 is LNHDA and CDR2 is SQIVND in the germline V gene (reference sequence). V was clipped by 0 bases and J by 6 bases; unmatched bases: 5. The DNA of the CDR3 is TGTGCCAGTAGTATAGATAGCGGGAGGCCGAGCGAGCAGTACTTC. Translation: CASSIDSGRPSEQYF.

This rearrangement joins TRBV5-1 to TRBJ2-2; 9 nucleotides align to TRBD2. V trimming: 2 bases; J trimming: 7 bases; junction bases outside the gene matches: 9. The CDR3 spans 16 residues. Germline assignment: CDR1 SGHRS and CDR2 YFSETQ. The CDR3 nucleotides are TGCGCCAGCAGCTTCATAGCGGGAGTGGACGGCGGGGAGCTGTTTTTT. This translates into CASSFIAGVDGGELFF.

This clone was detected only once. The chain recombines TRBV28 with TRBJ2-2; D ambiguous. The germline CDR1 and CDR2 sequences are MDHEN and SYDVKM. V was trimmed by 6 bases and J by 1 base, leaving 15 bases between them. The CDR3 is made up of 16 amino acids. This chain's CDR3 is CASRGAAEGNTGELFF. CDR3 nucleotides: TGTGCCAGCAGGGGTGCGGCTGAAGGGAACACCGGGGAGCTGTTTTTT.

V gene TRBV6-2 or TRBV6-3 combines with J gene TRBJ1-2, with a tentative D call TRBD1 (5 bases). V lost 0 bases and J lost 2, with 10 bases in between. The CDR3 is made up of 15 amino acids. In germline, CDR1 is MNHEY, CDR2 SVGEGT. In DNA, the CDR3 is TGTGCCAGCAGTTACTCGCGGGACTCAAACTATGGCTACACCTTC. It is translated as CASSYSRDSNYGYTF.

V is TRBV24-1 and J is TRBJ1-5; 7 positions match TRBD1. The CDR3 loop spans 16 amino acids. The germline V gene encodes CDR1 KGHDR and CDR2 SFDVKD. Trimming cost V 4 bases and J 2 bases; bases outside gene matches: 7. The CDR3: CATSDAQGIGNQPQHF. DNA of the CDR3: TGTGCCACCAGTGACGCACAGGGGATCGGCAATCAGCCCCAGCATTTT.

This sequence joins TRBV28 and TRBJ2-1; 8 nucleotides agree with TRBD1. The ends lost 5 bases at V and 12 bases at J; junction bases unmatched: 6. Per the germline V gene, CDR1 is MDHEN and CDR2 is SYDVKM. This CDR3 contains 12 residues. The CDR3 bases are TGTGCCAGCAGTCTCCCCGGGACAGGGCAGTTCTTC. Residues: CASSLPGTGQFF.

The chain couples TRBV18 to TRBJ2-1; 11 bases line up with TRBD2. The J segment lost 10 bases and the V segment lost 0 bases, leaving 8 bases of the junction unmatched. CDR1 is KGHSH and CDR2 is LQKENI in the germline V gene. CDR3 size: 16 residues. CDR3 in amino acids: CASSPPLAGGTGEQFF. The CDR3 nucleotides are TGTGCCAGCTCACCACCCCTAGCGGGAGGAACAGGCGAGCAGTTCTTC.

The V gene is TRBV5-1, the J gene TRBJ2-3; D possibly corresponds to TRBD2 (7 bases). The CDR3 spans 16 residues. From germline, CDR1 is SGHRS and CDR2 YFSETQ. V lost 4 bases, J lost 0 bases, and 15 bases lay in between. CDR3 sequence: CASSGTLATSTDTQYF. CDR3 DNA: TGCGCCAGCAGCGGGACACTAGCGACTAGCACAGATACGCAGTATTTT.

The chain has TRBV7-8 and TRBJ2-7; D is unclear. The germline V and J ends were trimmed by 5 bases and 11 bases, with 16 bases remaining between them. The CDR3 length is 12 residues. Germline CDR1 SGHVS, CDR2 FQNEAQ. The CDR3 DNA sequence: TGTGCCAGCAGCCGCGACTTTGGAAATAAGTACTTC. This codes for CASSRDFGNKYF. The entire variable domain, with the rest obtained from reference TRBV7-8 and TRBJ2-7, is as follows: GAGVSQSPRYKVAKRGQDVALRCDPISGHVSLFWYQQALGQGPEFLTYFQNEAQLDKSGLPSDRFFAERPEGSVSTLKIQRTQQEDSAVYLCASSRDFGNKYFGPGTRLTVT.

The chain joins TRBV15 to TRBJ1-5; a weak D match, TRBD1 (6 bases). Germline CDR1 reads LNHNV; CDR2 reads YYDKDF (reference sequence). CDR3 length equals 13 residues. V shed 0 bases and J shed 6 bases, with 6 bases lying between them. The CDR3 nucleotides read TGTGCCACCAGCAGAGAAGGGGGTCAGCCCCAGCATTTT. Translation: CATSREGGQPQHF.

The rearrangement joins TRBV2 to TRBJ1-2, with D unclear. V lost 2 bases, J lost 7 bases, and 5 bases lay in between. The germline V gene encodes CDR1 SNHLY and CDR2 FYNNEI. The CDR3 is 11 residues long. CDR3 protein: CASSEFLGYTF. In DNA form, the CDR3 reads TGTGCCAGCAGTGAATTTCTTGGCTACACCTTC.

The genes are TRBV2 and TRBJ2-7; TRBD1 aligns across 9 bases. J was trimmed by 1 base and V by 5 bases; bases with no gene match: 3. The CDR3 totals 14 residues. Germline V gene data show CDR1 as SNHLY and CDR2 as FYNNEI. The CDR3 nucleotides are TGTGCCAGCAGTCCGGGACAGGGATCCTACGAGCAGTACTTC. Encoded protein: CASSPGQGSYEQYF. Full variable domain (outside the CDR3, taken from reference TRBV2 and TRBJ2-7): EPEVTQTPSHQVTQMGQEVILRCVPISNHLYFYWYRQILGQKVEFLVSFYNNEISEKSEIFDDQFSVERPDGSNFTLKIRSTKLEDSAMYFCASSPGQGSYEQYFGPGTRLTVT.

The chain's CDR3 is CASSLEVGTLGGSFNEQFF. The CDR3 DNA sequence: TGTGCCAGCAGCTTAGAAGTCGGGACTTTGGGAGGGAGTTTCAATGAGCAGTTCTTC. The J gene is TRBJ2-1, the V gene TRBV7-3, with TRBD2 matching over 7 bases. Germline V CDR1 and CDR2: SGHTA, FQGTGA. The ends lost 2 bases at V and 6 bases at J; junction bases unmatched: 19. The CDR3 is made up of 19 amino acids.

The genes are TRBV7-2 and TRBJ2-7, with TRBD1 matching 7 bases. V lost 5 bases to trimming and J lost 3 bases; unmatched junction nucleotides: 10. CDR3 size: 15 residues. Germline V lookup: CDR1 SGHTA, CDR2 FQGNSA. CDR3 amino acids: CASSEGKGAYYEQYF. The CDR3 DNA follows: TGTGCCAGCAGCGAAGGGAAGGGGGCCTACTACGAGCAGTACTTC.

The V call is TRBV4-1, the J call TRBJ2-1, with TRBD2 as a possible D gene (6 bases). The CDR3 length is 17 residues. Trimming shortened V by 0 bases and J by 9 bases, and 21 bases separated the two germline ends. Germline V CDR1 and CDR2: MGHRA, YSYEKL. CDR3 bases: TGCGCCAGCAGCCAAGAGAGGGGTTCCGGGAGCCTCGGTGAGCAGTTCTTC. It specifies CASSQERGSGSLGEQFF.

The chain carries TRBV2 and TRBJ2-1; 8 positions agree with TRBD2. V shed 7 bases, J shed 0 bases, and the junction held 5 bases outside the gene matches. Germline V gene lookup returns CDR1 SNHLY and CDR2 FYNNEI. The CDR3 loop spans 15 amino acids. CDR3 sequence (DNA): TGTGCCAGCATCCAGCGGGAGATCTCCTACAATGAGCAGTTCTTC. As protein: CASIQREISYNEQFF.

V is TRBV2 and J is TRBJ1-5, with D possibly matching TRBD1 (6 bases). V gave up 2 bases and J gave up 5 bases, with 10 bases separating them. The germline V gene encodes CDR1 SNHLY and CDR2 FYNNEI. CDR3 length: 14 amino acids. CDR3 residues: CASSEYRVDQPQHF. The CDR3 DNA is TGTGCCAGCAGTGAATACAGGGTGGATCAGCCCCAGCATTTT. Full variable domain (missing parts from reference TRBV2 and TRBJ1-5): EPEVTQTPSHQVTQMGQEVILRCVPISNHLYFYWYRQILGQKVEFLVSFYNNEISEKSEIFDDQFSVERPDGSNFTLKIRSTKLEDSAMYFCASSEYRVDQPQHFGDGTRLSIL.

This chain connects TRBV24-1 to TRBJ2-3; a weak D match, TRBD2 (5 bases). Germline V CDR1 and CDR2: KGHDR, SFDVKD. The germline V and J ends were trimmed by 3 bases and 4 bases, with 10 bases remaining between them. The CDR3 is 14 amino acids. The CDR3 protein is CATSDDGEADTQYF. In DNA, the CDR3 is TGTGCCACCAGTGATGACGGGGAAGCAGATACGCAGTATTTT.

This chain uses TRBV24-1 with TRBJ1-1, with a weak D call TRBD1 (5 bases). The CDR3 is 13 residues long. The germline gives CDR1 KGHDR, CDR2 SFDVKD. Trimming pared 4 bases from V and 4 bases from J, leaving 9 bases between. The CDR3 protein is CATSDPGFTEAFF. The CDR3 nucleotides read TGTGCCACCAGTGACCCAGGGTTCACTGAAGCTTTCTTT.

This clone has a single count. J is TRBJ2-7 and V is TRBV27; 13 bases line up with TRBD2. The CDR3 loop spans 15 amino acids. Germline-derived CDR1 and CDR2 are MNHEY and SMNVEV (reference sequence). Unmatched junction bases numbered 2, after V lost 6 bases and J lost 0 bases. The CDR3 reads CASRTSGGSSYEQYF. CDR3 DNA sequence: TGTGCCAGCAGGACTAGCGGGGGGAGCTCCTACGAGCAGTACTTC.

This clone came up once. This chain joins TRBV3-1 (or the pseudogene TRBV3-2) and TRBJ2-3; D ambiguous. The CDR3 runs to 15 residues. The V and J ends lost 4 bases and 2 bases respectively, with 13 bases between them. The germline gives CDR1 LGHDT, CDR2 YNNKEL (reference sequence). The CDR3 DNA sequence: TGTGCCAGCAGCCCCATCCCCGAGTTCACAGATACGCAGTATTTT. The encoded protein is CASSPIPEFTDTQYF.

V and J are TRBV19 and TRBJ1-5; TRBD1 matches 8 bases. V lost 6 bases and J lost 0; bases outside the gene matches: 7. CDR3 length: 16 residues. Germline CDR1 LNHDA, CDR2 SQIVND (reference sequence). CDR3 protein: CASRSTGVLSNQPQHF. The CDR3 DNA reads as TGTGCCAGTAGGTCGACAGGGGTCCTTAGCAATCAGCCCCAGCATTTT.